These T cell receptor beta chains were read from a single sample in a study of tumor-infiltrating lymphocytes in primary liver carcinoma. In TCRdb, the multiplex PCR reads were re-called with MiXCR into one record per CDR3 protein. The sample lists around 70,000 distinct CDR3 sequences; roughly three quarters were seen once. The sequencing sample was made of liver tumor tissue from sampling region 4. These TCRs come from a man aged 40-50 years with primary liver carcinoma and hepatitis B virus infection. Each CDR3 is given without its conserved first and last residue. D genes are given only for firm matches.

v_gene: TRBV2
j_gene: TRBJ1-2
d_gene: .
CDR3aa: ASSEQGRGAGYT

v_gene: TRBV14
j_gene: .
d_gene: TRBD2
CDR3aa: ASSVLAGVKGSYSEQY

v_gene: TRBV6-6
j_gene: TRBJ1-5
d_gene: .
CDR3aa: AIRPTSNQPQH

v_gene: TRBV6-1
j_gene: TRBJ2-5
d_gene: TRBD1
CDR3aa: ASSRQGVETQY

v_gene: TRBV11-1
j_gene: TRBJ2-3
d_gene: TRBD2
CDR3aa: AGAGGVGTDTQY

v_gene: TRBV29-1
j_gene: TRBJ2-1
d_gene: TRBD1
CDR3aa: SAVSGTDNNERL

v_gene: TRBV6-5
j_gene: TRBJ2-6
d_gene: TRBD1
CDR3aa: ASSLWTGMEAGANVLI

v_gene: TRBV30
j_gene: TRBJ1-3
d_gene: TRBD1
CDR3aa: TAGQGLSSGNTIY

v_gene: TRBV12-3/TRBV12-4
j_gene: TRBJ2-1
d_gene: .
CDR3aa: ASGHQEGDNEQF

v_gene: TRBV12-3/TRBV12-4
j_gene: TRBJ2-2
d_gene: TRBD2
CDR3aa: ASTRGVLQSGELF

v_gene: TRBV4-2
j_gene: TRBJ2-7
d_gene: TRBD1
CDR3aa: ASSQDETGGYEQY

v_gene: TRBV11-2
j_gene: TRBJ2-3
d_gene: .
CDR3aa: VSSLDVGGLTDAQY

v_gene: TRBV19
j_gene: TRBJ2-3
d_gene: .
CDR3aa: ASSSGGFIDTQY

v_gene: TRBV7-9
j_gene: TRBJ2-7
d_gene: .
CDR3aa: ASSSDGGHEQY

v_gene: TRBV30
j_gene: TRBJ2-6
d_gene: .
CDR3aa: AWSPQVFSGANVLT

v_gene: TRBV2
j_gene: TRBJ2-1
d_gene: .
CDR3aa: VSNSEVGNEQF

v_gene: TRBV10-3
j_gene: TRBJ2-1
d_gene: .
CDR3aa: AIQGTYEHF

v_gene: TRBV7-9
j_gene: TRBJ2-7
d_gene: .
CDR3aa: ASREITVYYEQY

v_gene: TRBV5-6
j_gene: TRBJ2-7
d_gene: .
CDR3aa: ASGLTTGTAIFTYEQY

v_gene: TRBV6-5
j_gene: TRBJ2-6
d_gene: .
CDR3aa: TTFRQIGMGGANVLT

v_gene: TRBV11-2
j_gene: TRBJ2-6
d_gene: .
CDR3aa: TSSLSWGRGANVLT

v_gene: TRBV10-2
j_gene: TRBJ1-6
d_gene: .
CDR3aa: ASSESTSSNSPLH

v_gene: TRBV11-2
j_gene: TRBJ2-3
d_gene: .
CDR3aa: ASSPPTRGSTDPQY

v_gene: TRBV6-6
j_gene: TRBJ1-1
d_gene: .
CDR3aa: ASRHGRITGEAF